This T cell receptor beta chain was recovered during a study of neurological immune-mediated disorders (dated by TCRdb to between 2018 and 2021). Regarding the research as a whole: Among the approximately 35 multiple sclerosis patients, relapsing-remitting MS accounted for approximately 30 and secondary progressive MS accounted for 3. Peripheral blood TCR-beta repertoires from patients with HTLV-I-associated myelopathy (HAM/TSP), patients with multiple sclerosis, and healthy controls were compared in the study using UMI-based sequencing. Longitudinal samples, technical triplicates and paired sorted CD4+ and CD8+ T-cell subsets, alongside PBMC samples, were included among the 106 TCR-beta libraries. Of the approximately 68 subjects in the cohort, about 14 were HAM/TSP patients, about 34 were multiple sclerosis patients, and some 20 were healthy controls.

Inclusive of the bounding cysteine and phenylalanine, the CDR3 is 14 residues long. CDR3 DNA only is kept here, 42 bases in frame from base 1. Trimming removed 0 bases from V and 2 bases from J, leaving 3 bases between the germline ends. The germline V gene (reference sequence) supplies CDR1 SGHNT and CDR2 YYREEE. On the study overall, not on this receptor specifically: TCR clonal expansion was highest in HAM/TSP patients and lowest in MS patients, with MS patients falling below even healthy controls. The MS cluster showed no association with clinical or MRI features, and the authors stated that larger cohorts are needed. Phylogenetic analysis grouped repertoires from 18 of 34 MS patients into a cluster of related CDR3 sequences, suggesting a possible repertoire-level signature. Expanded clones from different subjects shared no identical CDR3 amino acid sequences, which suggests that TCR-beta repertoires were private in all groups.

This clonotype showed up many times. Its antigen target is currently unknown. Per-base quality was not reported, and no clone a single base away is much larger than it. cDNA synthesis used template-switch 5'RACE with a primer carrying a 10-nucleotide random unique molecular identifier tagging each TCR transcript. Over 170 million TCR-beta sequences, covering 15-18 subjects, were produced in each sequencing run. The RNeasy kit was used to extract total RNA. The KAPA Real-time Library Amplification kit was used to amplify TCR-beta VDJ regions with primers for the TCR constant region and the 5'RACE anchor. A first PCR added sample indexes and Illumina adaptors, after which a second PCR increased the library yield. After Ampure bead purification, the roughly 650 bp TCR product was size-selected on a 2% E-gel SizeSelection system. Library quality was checked on a Bioanalyzer, concentration was measured with Qubit, and libraries were quantified with the Kapa Library Quantification kit before pooling. Paired-end 2 x 150 bp sequencing of the libraries was performed on an Illumina HiSeq 2500. To increase sequence diversity, roughly 24-32% phiX was spiked into each library pool. Per the source publication's procedure: The quality-filtered reads were processed with the UMI-based MiGEC pipeline, whose error correction step removed more than 80% of the raw TCR sequences. IMGT germline references were used for alignment of VDJ genes, and clonotypes were defined by a unique CDR3 amino acid sequence together with V-J genes. Clonal expansion, Shannon diversity and CDR3 relatedness (CalcPairwiseDistances, ClusterSamples) were evaluated with VDJtools, and phylogenetic trees were built with CLCbio workbench. Using coefficient-of-variation modelling across technical triplicates, the study counted a clone as expanded if it had at least 8 unique UMIs. Through fastp at Q25 and MiXCR, TCRdb rebuilt clones from the public reads, retaining in-frame beta chains. Identical CDR3 protein sequences are pooled into one entry, listed with their most common genes and DNA. Clone size and V and J calls follow TCRdb, not the original study. The table for this sample lists roughly 100,000 distinct CDR3 sequences; about 3.8% of them were counted only once. 5% to 6.5% of the sample lies in the top ten.

Unsorted PBMC libraries were generated from 2 million PBMCs stored in RNAlater at -80 °C until RNA extraction. Multiple sclerosis patients were enrolled in a US clinical protocol under which disease progression was evaluated by magnetic resonance imaging. Peripheral blood underwent Ficoll-Hypaque density gradient centrifugation to isolate PBMCs, which were then cryopreserved in liquid nitrogen. Material for sequencing was PBMCs. The rearrangement joined TRBV5-4 to TRBJ2-6; no D segment can be confidently identified. The sequence was collected from a woman in her late teens or twenties with multiple sclerosis. The nucleotide sequence reads TGTGCCAGCAGCTTGGTTACTGGGGCCAACGTCCTGACTTTC. Translated, it gives CASSLVTGANVLTF. The full variable domain, completed from the reference TRBV5-4 and TRBJ2-6 proteins outside the CDR3, reads ETGVTQSPTHLIKTRGQQVTLRCSSQSGHNTVSWYQQALGQGPQFIFQYYREEENGRGNFPPRFSGLQFPNYSSELNVNALELDDSALYLCASSLVTGANVLTFGAGSRLTVL.